This TCR beta chain was identified during a study of CD8 T cells in Susac syndrome. There are 13 residues in the CDR3. V lost 0 bases and J 5 bases, leaving 10 bases between the germline ends. From germline, CDR1 is GTSNPN and CDR2 SVGIG (reference sequence). Reverse transcription of roughly 0.45 to 1 ug RNA was performed with random hexamers. MiXCR, applied by TCRdb to the immunoSEQ multiplex PCR reads, yields one record per CDR3 protein. There are about 210,000 distinct CDR3 sequences in the sample; just under 95% occur only once, and 0.07% to 0.095% lies in the top ten. Sequencing of TCR beta was carried out in blood CD8+ and CD4+ T cells. CD8+ and CD4+ T cells were negatively isolated; TEMRA cells were FACS-enriched.

The chain employs TRBV30 and TRBJ1-1, with unresolved D. This TCR was sampled from a human donor with multiple sclerosis. What was sequenced was CD4+ T cells from PBMCs. As DNA, the CDR3 is TGTGCCTGGAGTGTATTTGGGCAGACTGAAGCTTTCTTT. It specifies CAWSVFGQTEAFF.